Reported below is one T cell receptor (beta chain). Its target is unknown. The data stem from a study of shared clonotypes between healthy human individuals. General study points: Across subsets, estimated richness was generally greater for naive than for memory populations. Of the naive CD4 clonotypes, approximately 5% were shared across four donors. Relative to clonotypes present in all four donors, those not shared had lower generation probabilities.

TCRdb's copy holds only in-frame clones and misses some; the assay was immunoSEQ multiplex PCR. The sample carries fewer than 800,000 clones, roughly nine tenths recorded once. The germline CDR1 and CDR2 sequences are MNHNY and SVGAGI (reference sequence). Trimming stripped 2 bases from V and 1 base from J, with 8 bases between. The length of the CDR3 is 15 residues. As defined, naive CD8 cells were CD45RO-negative and positively selected for CCR7, with terminally differentiated effector memory CD45RA+ cells excluded. The sequence came from a man younger than 40 in good health. The chain carries TRBV6-6 and TRBJ1-4; D is perhaps TRBD1 (5 bases). Material for sequencing was naive CD8+ T cells sorted from blood. In DNA, the CDR3 is TGTGCCAGCAGTTACGCGGGGGAAACTAATGAAAAACTGTTTTTT. Translated, it gives CASSYAGETNEKLFF.